Shown below are 8 T cell receptor beta chains from a single sample sequenced in a study of blood T cell repertoires in COVID-19. Sequenced by immunoSEQ multiplex PCR; TCRdb stores in-frame clones only, minus some. The sample consists of 310,000 or so clones, 70% to 90% of them appearing once. The material sequenced was PBMCs or T cells enriched from blood (not recorded which). The receptors originated from a woman aged 30 to 39 who had recovered from COVID-19.

V and J are TRBV7-2 and TRBJ2-1, with 7 bases identical to TRBD2. J was trimmed by 0 bases and V by 6 bases; bases with no gene match: 5. Germline lookup yields CDR1 SGHTA and CDR2 FQGNSA. The CDR3 is made up of 15 amino acids. In nucleotides, the CDR3 is TGTGCCAGCAGGGGCGGGGGAGTCTCCTACAATGAGCAGTTCTTC. Its protein is CASRGGGVSYNEQFF.

The rearrangement links TRBV2 to TRBJ1-2; TRBD1 agrees at 9 bases. Germline V CDR1 and CDR2: SNHLY, FYNNEI. With 6 bases clipped from V and 10 bases from J, the junction kept 15 bases outside the gene matches. The CDR3 totals 15 residues. CDR3 DNA sequence: TGTGCCAGCAGGAAAAACAGGGGGCTTCCCACCTCCTACACCTTC. Translating gives CASRKNRGLPTSYTF.

This clone was found once. The rearrangement joins TRBV19 to TRBJ2-5, with D perhaps matching TRBD2 (7 bases). Germline-derived CDR1 and CDR2 are LNHDA and SQIVND (reference sequence). The germline V and J ends were trimmed by 3 bases and 8 bases, with 16 bases remaining between them. This CDR3 contains 14 residues. The CDR3 here is CASSITGGPDTQYF. The DNA for the CDR3 is TGTGCCAGTAGTATCACGGGGGGCCCGGACACCCAGTACTTC.

The rearrangement uses TRBV5-1 and TRBJ1-3, with a possible D match to TRBD1 (5 bases). Germline V gives CDR1 SGHRS, CDR2 YFSETQ. The CDR3 length is 16 residues. Trimming took 4 bases from V and 0 from J, leaving 14 bases between them. The CDR3 nucleotides are TGCGCCAGCAGCCTGGAAGGACACGCCTCTGGAAACACCATATATTTT. This encodes CASSLEGHASGNTIYF.

This rearrangement joins TRBV11-2 to TRBJ2-1, with D maybe TRBD2 (6 bases). CDR3 length equals 15 residues. Trimming stripped 5 bases from V and 7 bases from J, with 18 bases between. Per germline, CDR1 SGHAT and CDR2 FQNNGV. Here the CDR3 DNA reads TGTGCCAGCAGCCCCTCGGCGGGACGCCCAAATGAGCAGTTCTTC. Encoded protein: CASSPSAGRPNEQFF.

The chain links TRBV5-6 to TRBJ2-1; 11 nucleotides agree with TRBD2. Trimming cost V 4 bases and J 9 bases; bases outside gene matches: 3. The germline V gene encodes CDR1 SGHDT and CDR2 YYEEEE. The CDR3 consists of 13 residues. Written as DNA, the CDR3 is TGTGCCAGCAGCGGGGGGACTAGCGGTGAGCAGTTCTTC. Translating it yields CASSGGTSGEQFF.

CDR3: CASSPHRDSPYEQYF. As DNA, the CDR3 is TGTGCCAGCAGTCCACACAGGGATTCACCCTACGAGCAGTACTTC. The chain is built from TRBV6-2 or TRBV6-3 and TRBJ2-7; D possibly corresponds to TRBD1 (6 bases). Trimming removed 5 bases from V and 2 bases from J, with 16 bases in between. This CDR3 comprises 15 residues. Germline V CDR1 and CDR2: MNHEY, SVGEGT.

The J gene is TRBJ1-3, the V gene TRBV18, with D hard to call. The ends were cut back, 1 base at V and 0 bases at J, with 10 bases in the middle. The CDR3 is made up of 16 amino acids. Germline V gene sequence: CDR1 KGHSH, CDR2 LQKENI. The CDR3 sequence is CASSPQKLNSGNTIYF. The CDR3 DNA follows: TGTGCCAGCTCACCACAGAAACTCAACTCTGGAAACACCATATATTTT.